Listed below are T cell receptor beta chains from one sample, sequenced in a study of blood T cell repertoires in COVID-19. The repertoire was sequenced with immunoSEQ multiplex PCR; TCRdb's copy has only in-frame clones and lacks some. Of 110,000 to 150,000 clones in the sample, about three quarters were seen once. Specimen: peripheral blood. These receptors were collected from an older woman with acute or convalescent COVID-19. Each CDR3 is given with its conserved first and last residue. D genes are given only for firm matches. Part of the rows lack a size; the others show once, few, many or a class for expanded clones.

v_gene: TRBV28
j_gene: TRBJ2-7
abundance: many
d_gene: TRBD2
CDR3nt: TGTGCCAGCAGTTTCCATCTAGCGGGACTCTCCTACGAGCAGTACTTC
CDR3aa: CASSFHLAGLSYEQYF

v_gene: TRBV19
j_gene: TRBJ1-5
abundance: NA
d_gene: NA
CDR3nt: TGTGCCAGTAGTATAGCGTCGAGCAATCAGCCCCAGCATTTT
CDR3aa: CASSIASSNQPQHF

v_gene: TRBV6-2/TRBV6-3
j_gene: TRBJ1-6
abundance: NA
d_gene: TRBD1
CDR3nt: TGTGCCAGCAGTTACAGACAGGGGCCTTCAAATTCACCCCTCCACTTT
CDR3aa: CASSYRQGPSNSPLHF

v_gene: TRBV3-1/TRBV3-2
j_gene: TRBJ2-3
abundance: NA
d_gene: NA
CDR3nt: TGTGCCAGCAGCCATATCCCCCCAGATACGCAGTATTTT
CDR3aa: CASSHIPPDTQYF

v_gene: TRBV5-1
j_gene: TRBJ1-1
abundance: NA
d_gene: NA
CDR3nt: TGCGCCAGCAGCTTGGCCGGGTCGTTGAACACTGAAGCTTTCTTT
CDR3aa: CASSLAGSLNTEAFF

v_gene: TRBV5-1
j_gene: TRBJ1-4
abundance: NA
d_gene: NA
CDR3nt: TGCGCCAGCAGCTTGAACCCCGGTGAAAAACTGTTTTTT
CDR3aa: CASSLNPGEKLFF

v_gene: TRBV6-5
j_gene: TRBJ2-3
abundance: NA
d_gene: NA
CDR3nt: TGTGCCAGCTCCGCCGGGGGATATAGCACAGATACGCAGTATTTT
CDR3aa: CASSAGGYSTDTQYF

v_gene: TRBV30
j_gene: TRBJ1-4
abundance: NA
d_gene: TRBD1
CDR3nt: TGTGCCTGGGGTGGGGACAGGCCACAAAATGAAAAACTGTTTTTT
CDR3aa: CAWGGDRPQNEKLFF

v_gene: TRBV9
j_gene: TRBJ1-2
abundance: once
d_gene: NA
CDR3nt: TGTGCCAGCAGCCTCGAGGGGGAGTGGGATGGCTACACCTTC
CDR3aa: CASSLEGEWDGYTF

v_gene: TRBV5-6
j_gene: TRBJ1-4
abundance: NA
d_gene: TRBD1
CDR3nt: TGTGCCAGCAGCTTGGGAGGGACAGGGATGGAAAAACTGTTTTTT
CDR3aa: CASSLGGTGMEKLFF

v_gene: TRBV5-1
j_gene: TRBJ2-3
abundance: NA
d_gene: NA
CDR3nt: TGCGCCAGCAGCCGGGAGCCGATCACAGATACGCAGTATTTT
CDR3aa: CASSREPITDTQYF

v_gene: TRBV28
j_gene: TRBJ2-1
abundance: NA
d_gene: TRBD2
CDR3nt: TGTGCCAGCAGTTCATGGACGGGACTAGCGGGCCTTTACAATGAGCAGTTCTTC
CDR3aa: CASSSWTGLAGLYNEQFF

v_gene: TRBV6-5
j_gene: TRBJ1-4
abundance: NA
d_gene: TRBD1
CDR3nt: TGTGCCAGCAGTTTCAGGGGGGTAAATGAAAAACTGTTTTTT
CDR3aa: CASSFRGVNEKLFF

v_gene: TRBV24-1
j_gene: TRBJ1-4
abundance: NA
d_gene: TRBD1
CDR3nt: TGTGCCACCAGTCAGACAGGGGAGGATGAAAAACTGTTTTTT
CDR3aa: CATSQTGEDEKLFF

v_gene: TRBV19
j_gene: TRBJ1-5
abundance: few
d_gene: NA
CDR3nt: TGTGCCAGTAGTATGAATGTCCAGTATAGCAATCAGCCCCAGCATTTT
CDR3aa: CASSMNVQYSNQPQHF

v_gene: TRBV28
j_gene: TRBJ1-5
abundance: NA
d_gene: NA
CDR3nt: TGTGCCAGCAGTGTGGACAGCGGTCAGCCCCAGCATTTT
CDR3aa: CASSVDSGQPQHF

v_gene: TRBV4-2
j_gene: TRBJ2-1
abundance: NA
d_gene: NA
CDR3nt: TGTGCCAGCAGCCAAGGGTGGCTGGAGACTAACGGCAATGAGCAGTTCTTC
CDR3aa: CASSQGWLETNGNEQFF

v_gene: TRBV6-6
j_gene: TRBJ2-7
abundance: many
d_gene: TRBD2
CDR3nt: TGTGCCAGCAGTAACGGACTAGCGGCCTACGAGCAGTACTTC
CDR3aa: CASSNGLAAYEQYF

v_gene: TRBV5-1
j_gene: TRBJ2-7
abundance: NA
d_gene: TRBD1
CDR3nt: TGCGCCAGCAGCATGACAGGGTTCTACGAGCAGTACTTC
CDR3aa: CASSMTGFYEQYF

v_gene: TRBV15
j_gene: TRBJ2-3
abundance: NA
d_gene: TRBD2
CDR3nt: TGTGCCACCAGCAGAGAAAAAGCGGGAGGCACAGATACGCAGTATTTT
CDR3aa: CATSREKAGGTDTQYF

v_gene: TRBV28
j_gene: TRBJ2-1
abundance: NA
d_gene: TRBD2
CDR3nt: TGTGCCAGCAGTCCCCGAGGACTAGCGGTCTCCTACAATGAGCAGTTCTTC
CDR3aa: CASSPRGLAVSYNEQFF

v_gene: TRBV30
j_gene: TRBJ2-1
abundance: NA
d_gene: TRBD2
CDR3nt: TGTGCCTGGAGAGCAGCGGGAGGGCCTGAAAATGAGCAGTTCTTC
CDR3aa: CAWRAAGGPENEQFF

v_gene: TRBV18
j_gene: TRBJ2-7
abundance: few
d_gene: NA
CDR3nt: TGTGCCAGCTTTAAAGGGGTGGACGAGCAGTACTTC
CDR3aa: CASFKGVDEQYF

v_gene: TRBV28
j_gene: TRBJ2-7
abundance: once
d_gene: NA
CDR3nt: TGTGCCAGCAGCACGCCACAGGGCAGGGAGCAGTACTTC
CDR3aa: CASSTPQGREQYF

v_gene: TRBV6-4
j_gene: TRBJ2-5
abundance: NA
d_gene: NA
CDR3nt: TGTGCCAGCAGCGCGGACGCGGGACCGCAAGAGACCCAGTACTTC
CDR3aa: CASSADAGPQETQYF

v_gene: TRBV10-3
j_gene: TRBJ2-2
abundance: NA
d_gene: NA
CDR3nt: TGTGCCATCAGTGAGTACGGGATGGGCGAGCTGTTTTTT
CDR3aa: CAISEYGMGELFF

v_gene: TRBV19
j_gene: TRBJ1-1
abundance: NA
d_gene: NA
CDR3nt: TGTGCCAGTTCTACTAAATTGAACACTGAAGCTTTCTTT
CDR3aa: CASSTKLNTEAFF

v_gene: TRBV4-2
j_gene: TRBJ2-3
abundance: NA
d_gene: NA
CDR3nt: TGTGCCAGCAGCGAATCTAGTAGCACAGATACGCAGTATTTT
CDR3aa: CASSESSSTDTQYF

v_gene: TRBV10-3
j_gene: TRBJ1-2
abundance: NA
d_gene: NA
CDR3nt: TGTGCCATCAGCGCTGCCGGGACACAGCTCTATGGCTACACCTTC
CDR3aa: CAISAAGTQLYGYTF

v_gene: TRBV6-5
j_gene: TRBJ2-5
abundance: once
d_gene: NA
CDR3nt: TGTGCCACCGAGGACTACCGGAAAGAGACCCAGTACTTC
CDR3aa: CATEDYRKETQYF

v_gene: TRBV6-5
j_gene: TRBJ1-2
abundance: few
d_gene: NA
CDR3nt: TGTGCCAGCAGGCCAGGGGATGGCTACACCTTC
CDR3aa: CASRPGDGYTF

v_gene: TRBV13
j_gene: TRBJ2-7
abundance: NA
d_gene: TRBD2
CDR3nt: TGTGCCAGCAGCTTGGGGACTAGGGGAAACGAGCAGTACTTC
CDR3aa: CASSLGTRGNEQYF

v_gene: TRBV5-1
j_gene: TRBJ2-7
abundance: NA
d_gene: TRBD1
CDR3nt: TGCGCCAGCAGCTTGATTTCAGGGGGTCCCTACGAGCAGTACTTC
CDR3aa: CASSLISGGPYEQYF

v_gene: TRBV5-1
j_gene: TRBJ2-7
abundance: NA
d_gene: TRBD1
CDR3nt: TGCGCCAGCAGCTTGGCCCTTCCCGGACAGGGAATCGAGCAGTACTTC
CDR3aa: CASSLALPGQGIEQYF

v_gene: TRBV5-1
j_gene: TRBJ1-1
abundance: few
d_gene: NA
CDR3nt: TGCGCCAGCAGCTTGGAAGCCGGTTCCACTGAAGCTTTCTTT
CDR3aa: CASSLEAGSTEAFF

v_gene: TRBV3-1/TRBV3-2
j_gene: TRBJ2-1
abundance: NA
d_gene: TRBD2
CDR3nt: TGTGCCAGCAGCCTAATCATAGCGGGAGGGTATGATGAGCAGTTCTTC
CDR3aa: CASSLIIAGGYDEQFF

v_gene: TRBV19
j_gene: TRBJ1-5
abundance: NA
d_gene: NA
CDR3nt: TGTGCCAGTAAAAAGACACACCATAGCGGGCAGCCCCAGCATTTT
CDR3aa: CASKKTHHSGQPQHF

v_gene: TRBV5-1
j_gene: TRBJ2-2
abundance: NA
d_gene: TRBD2
CDR3nt: TGCGCCAGCAGCTCTGGACTAGCGGGGGGCGCCGGGGAGCTGTTTTTT
CDR3aa: CASSSGLAGGAGELFF

v_gene: TRBV6-5
j_gene: TRBJ1-1
abundance: few
d_gene: NA
CDR3nt: TGTGCCAGCATATTGAACACTGAAGCTTTCTTT
CDR3aa: CASILNTEAFF